The rows below give T cell receptor beta chains drawn from one sample of a study of OX40 agonist ivuxolimab in advanced cancers. Sequenced by immunoSEQ multiplex PCR; TCRdb stores in-frame clones only, minus some. The table includes more than 65,000 clones, more than 75% detected once. The specimen was CD4+ or CD8+ T cells sorted from blood, collected in a trial of the OX40 agonist ivuxolimab. The receptors were sampled from an adult with an advanced solid tumor such as melanoma, head and neck, liver or kidney cancer. Both conserved end residues are part of each CDR3. The D gene is left open where the match is weak. Clone size appears in some rows only: once, few, many, or a class for an expanded clone.

CDR3 DNA: TGTGCCAGTGGGGACAGGGCTCCTCAGCCCCAGCATTTT
CDR3 protein: CASGDRAPQPQHF
V gene: TRBV19
clone size: .
CDR3 length: 13
D gene: TRBD1
J gene: TRBJ1-5

CDR3 DNA: TGTGCCAGCAGCTCACCACTCGGTAGCTCCTACAATGAGCAGTTCTTC
CDR3 protein: CASSSPLGSSYNEQFF
V gene: TRBV9
clone size: .
CDR3 length: 16
D gene: .
J gene: TRBJ2-1

CDR3 DNA: TGTGCCAGCAGGAGACAGATGTCTAGCACAGATACGCAGTATTTT
CDR3 protein: CASRRQMSSTDTQYF
V gene: TRBV6-5
clone size: .
CDR3 length: 15
D gene: .
J gene: TRBJ2-3

CDR3 DNA: TGTGCCAGCGGCCCCCGAAGCTCTGGGGCCAACGTCCTGACTTTC
CDR3 protein: CASGPRSSGANVLTF
V gene: TRBV9
clone size: .
CDR3 length: 15
D gene: .
J gene: TRBJ2-6

CDR3 DNA: TGTGCCAGCAGCTCCCTACGCGGGAGGGCAACAGATACGCAGTATTTT
CDR3 protein: CASSSLRGRATDTQYF
V gene: TRBV11-2
clone size: .
CDR3 length: 16
D gene: TRBD2
J gene: TRBJ2-3

CDR3 DNA: TGCAGTGCTAGAGTAACAGATACGCAGTATTTT
CDR3 protein: CSARVTDTQYF
V gene: TRBV20-1
clone size: .
CDR3 length: 11
D gene: .
J gene: TRBJ2-3

CDR3 DNA: TGTGCCAGCTCTCCTGACGGGGGGCCTGGGGCCCAGTACTTC
CDR3 protein: CASSPDGGPGAQYF
V gene: TRBV18
clone size: .
CDR3 length: 14
D gene: .
J gene: TRBJ2-5

CDR3 DNA: TGTGCCAGCAGTTTATTACAGGGCAATCAGCCCCAGCATTTT
CDR3 protein: CASSLLQGNQPQHF
V gene: TRBV28
clone size: .
CDR3 length: 14
D gene: .
J gene: TRBJ1-5

CDR3 DNA: TGCGCCAGCAGCTTGGTAAATCGGGGATCTGGAAACACCATATATTTT
CDR3 protein: CASSLVNRGSGNTIYF
V gene: TRBV5-1
clone size: .
CDR3 length: 16
D gene: .
J gene: TRBJ1-3

CDR3 DNA: TGTGCCAGCAGCCCAGTAGCGGAAACGCAGTATTTT
CDR3 protein: CASSPVAETQYF
V gene: TRBV9
clone size: .
CDR3 length: 12
D gene: .
J gene: TRBJ2-3

CDR3 DNA: TGTGCCAGCAGCTTAGAACGCACGGGACAAGAGACCCAGTACTTC
CDR3 protein: CASSLERTGQETQYF
V gene: TRBV11-2
clone size: .
CDR3 length: 15
D gene: .
J gene: TRBJ2-5

CDR3 DNA: TGTGCCAGCAGCTGGGCAGGGGGCGGGGAGCAGTACTTC
CDR3 protein: CASSWAGGGEQYF
V gene: TRBV11-3
clone size: once
CDR3 length: 13
D gene: TRBD1
J gene: TRBJ2-7

CDR3 DNA: TGTGCCAGCAGCTTGTTTAACTATGGCTACACCTTC
CDR3 protein: CASSLFNYGYTF
V gene: TRBV7-9
clone size: .
CDR3 length: 12
D gene: .
J gene: TRBJ1-2

CDR3 DNA: TGTGCCAGCAGCCCACGCCGACAGGGGTACTATGGCTACACCTTC
CDR3 protein: CASSPRRQGYYGYTF
V gene: TRBV5-6
clone size: .
CDR3 length: 15
D gene: TRBD1
J gene: TRBJ1-2

CDR3 DNA: TGCGCCAGCAGCTTCGACGCGGCGGGTGAGCAGTTCTTC
CDR3 protein: CASSFDAAGEQFF
V gene: TRBV5-1
clone size: .
CDR3 length: 13
D gene: .
J gene: TRBJ2-1

CDR3 DNA: TGCGCCAGCAGCTTGGAGGGGGGCAATAACTATGGCTACACCTTC
CDR3 protein: CASSLEGGNNYGYTF
V gene: TRBV5-1
clone size: .
CDR3 length: 15
D gene: .
J gene: TRBJ1-2

CDR3 DNA: TGTGCAAGTCGCTTAGAATTAGGACAGGGCGAGACGAACACTGAAGCTTTCTTT
CDR3 protein: CASRLELGQGETNTEAFF
V gene: TRBV12-2
clone size: .
CDR3 length: 18
D gene: .
J gene: TRBJ1-1

CDR3 DNA: TGTGCCAGCAGCTTATATAAACAGGGTGCCTATGGCTACACCTTC
CDR3 protein: CASSLYKQGAYGYTF
V gene: TRBV7-2
clone size: .
CDR3 length: 15
D gene: .
J gene: TRBJ1-2

CDR3 DNA: TGTGCCAGCAGCCATAGCGGGGGGTACCTCTACGAGCAGTACTTC
CDR3 protein: CASSHSGGYLYEQYF
V gene: TRBV4-2
clone size: .
CDR3 length: 15
D gene: TRBD2
J gene: TRBJ2-7

CDR3 DNA: TGCGCCAGCAGGCGACAGCCTCTTAATGAAAAACTGTTTTTT
CDR3 protein: CASRRQPLNEKLFF
V gene: TRBV5-1
clone size: .
CDR3 length: 14
D gene: .
J gene: TRBJ1-4

CDR3 DNA: TGTGCCAGCGGGACAGGGGCGATCCTCTCTGAAGCTTTCTTT
CDR3 protein: CASGTGAILSEAFF
V gene: TRBV9
clone size: once
CDR3 length: 14
D gene: TRBD1
J gene: TRBJ1-1

CDR3 DNA: TGCGCCAGCAGCTTAGGGACAGGGTTCTACGAGCAGTACTTC
CDR3 protein: CASSLGTGFYEQYF
V gene: TRBV5-1
clone size: .
CDR3 length: 14
D gene: TRBD1
J gene: TRBJ2-7

CDR3 DNA: TGTGCCAGCAGCTCGGGACTAGCGGGAGGGAATGAGCAGTTCTTC
CDR3 protein: CASSSGLAGGNEQFF
V gene: TRBV5-4
clone size: .
CDR3 length: 15
D gene: TRBD2
J gene: TRBJ2-1

CDR3 DNA: TGTGCCAGCAGTTTCGGACAGGGGGCCGGGGAGCTGTTTTTT
CDR3 protein: CASSFGQGAGELFF
V gene: TRBV27
clone size: medium-sized
CDR3 length: 14
D gene: TRBD1
J gene: TRBJ2-2

CDR3 DNA: TGTGCCAGCAGCTTAGATTCTGGGGGCGGGGGTAATTCACCCCTCCACTTT
CDR3 protein: CASSLDSGGGGNSPLHF
V gene: TRBV11-2
clone size: .
CDR3 length: 17
D gene: .
J gene: TRBJ1-6

CDR3 DNA: TGTGCCAGCAGTTTAAGTTCGGTTAATCAGCCCCAGCATTTT
CDR3 protein: CASSLSSVNQPQHF
V gene: TRBV28
clone size: .
CDR3 length: 14
D gene: .
J gene: TRBJ1-5

CDR3 DNA: TGTGCCAGCAGCGACGGGACAGGGGGAGGAAACACCATATATTTT
CDR3 protein: CASSDGTGGGNTIYF
V gene: TRBV9
clone size: .
CDR3 length: 15
D gene: TRBD1
J gene: TRBJ1-3